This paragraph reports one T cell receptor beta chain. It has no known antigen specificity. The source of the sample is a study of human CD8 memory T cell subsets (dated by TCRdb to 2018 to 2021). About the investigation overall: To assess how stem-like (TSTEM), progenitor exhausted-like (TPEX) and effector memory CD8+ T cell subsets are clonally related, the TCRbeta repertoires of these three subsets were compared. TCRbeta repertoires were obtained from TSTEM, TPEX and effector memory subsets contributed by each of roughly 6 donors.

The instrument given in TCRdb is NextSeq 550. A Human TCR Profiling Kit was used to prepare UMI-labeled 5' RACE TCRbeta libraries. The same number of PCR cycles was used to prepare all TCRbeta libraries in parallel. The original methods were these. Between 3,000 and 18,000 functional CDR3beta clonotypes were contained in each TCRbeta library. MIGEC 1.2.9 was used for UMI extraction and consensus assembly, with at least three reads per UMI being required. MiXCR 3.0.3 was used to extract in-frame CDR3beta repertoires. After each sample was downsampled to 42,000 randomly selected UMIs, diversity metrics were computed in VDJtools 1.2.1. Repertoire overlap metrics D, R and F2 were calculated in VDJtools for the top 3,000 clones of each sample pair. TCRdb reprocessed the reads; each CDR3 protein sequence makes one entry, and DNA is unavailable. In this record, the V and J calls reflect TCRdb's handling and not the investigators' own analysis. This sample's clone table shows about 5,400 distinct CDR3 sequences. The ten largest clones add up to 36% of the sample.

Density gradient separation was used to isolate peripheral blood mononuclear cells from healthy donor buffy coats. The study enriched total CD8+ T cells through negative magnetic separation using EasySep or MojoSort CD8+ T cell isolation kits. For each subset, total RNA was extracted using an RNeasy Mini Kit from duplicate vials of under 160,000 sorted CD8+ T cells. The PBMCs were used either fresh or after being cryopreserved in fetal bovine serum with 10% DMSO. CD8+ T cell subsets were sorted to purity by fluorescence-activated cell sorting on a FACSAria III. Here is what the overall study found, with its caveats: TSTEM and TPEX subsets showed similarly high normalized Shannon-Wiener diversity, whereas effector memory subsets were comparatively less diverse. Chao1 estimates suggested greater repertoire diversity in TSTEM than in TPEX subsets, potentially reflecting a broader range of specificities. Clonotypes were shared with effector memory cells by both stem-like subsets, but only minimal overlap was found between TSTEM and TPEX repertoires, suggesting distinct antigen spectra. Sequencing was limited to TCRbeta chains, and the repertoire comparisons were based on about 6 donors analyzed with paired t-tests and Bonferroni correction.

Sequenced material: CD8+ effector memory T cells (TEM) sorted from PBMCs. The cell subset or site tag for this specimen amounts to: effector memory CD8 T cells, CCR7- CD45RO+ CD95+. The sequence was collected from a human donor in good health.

The CDR3 is CASSHGPSGIWYNEQFF. The rearrangement combines TRBV14 with TRBJ2-1; the TRBD2 assignment by TCRdb is unverifiable without DNA. From cysteine to phenylalanine, the CDR3 is 17 amino acids long. No DNA appears here. In the germline V gene, CDR1 corresponds to SGHDN and CDR2 to FVKESK.